The clone carrying this T cell receptor beta chain was seen just once. The source of the sample is a study of T cell repertoires in breast cancer. An expanded emulsion RT-PCR with primers for all TCR V genes paired CD8+ T cell chains. Positively selected CD8+ T cells rested overnight with approximately 9.3 IU/mL IL-2 before emulsion RT-PCR. During the second nested PCR, blocking oligonucleotides suppressed genes that were not paired. Via MiXCR, TCRdb re-called the emulsion pairing reads, giving one row per CDR3 protein. The repertoire includes some 37,000 distinct CDR3 sequences, roughly 44% of them detected once, and around three fifths sits in the top ten. Germline lookup yields CDR1 SGHNT and CDR2 YYREEE (reference sequence). The junction had 6 bases not matched to a gene; V was cut back by 0 bases and J by 0 bases. There are 19 residues in the CDR3.

The chain has TRBV5-4 and TRBJ2-6, with 10 bases that match TRBD2. This clonotype was sampled from a pool of human donors with breast cancer or a healthy control (not recorded which). Material: CD8+ T cells. CDR3 loop: CASSLAGTSVPSGANVLTF. The CDR3 DNA sequence: TGTGCCAGCAGCTTGGCCGGGACTAGCGTACCCTCTGGGGCCAACGTCCTGACTTTC.